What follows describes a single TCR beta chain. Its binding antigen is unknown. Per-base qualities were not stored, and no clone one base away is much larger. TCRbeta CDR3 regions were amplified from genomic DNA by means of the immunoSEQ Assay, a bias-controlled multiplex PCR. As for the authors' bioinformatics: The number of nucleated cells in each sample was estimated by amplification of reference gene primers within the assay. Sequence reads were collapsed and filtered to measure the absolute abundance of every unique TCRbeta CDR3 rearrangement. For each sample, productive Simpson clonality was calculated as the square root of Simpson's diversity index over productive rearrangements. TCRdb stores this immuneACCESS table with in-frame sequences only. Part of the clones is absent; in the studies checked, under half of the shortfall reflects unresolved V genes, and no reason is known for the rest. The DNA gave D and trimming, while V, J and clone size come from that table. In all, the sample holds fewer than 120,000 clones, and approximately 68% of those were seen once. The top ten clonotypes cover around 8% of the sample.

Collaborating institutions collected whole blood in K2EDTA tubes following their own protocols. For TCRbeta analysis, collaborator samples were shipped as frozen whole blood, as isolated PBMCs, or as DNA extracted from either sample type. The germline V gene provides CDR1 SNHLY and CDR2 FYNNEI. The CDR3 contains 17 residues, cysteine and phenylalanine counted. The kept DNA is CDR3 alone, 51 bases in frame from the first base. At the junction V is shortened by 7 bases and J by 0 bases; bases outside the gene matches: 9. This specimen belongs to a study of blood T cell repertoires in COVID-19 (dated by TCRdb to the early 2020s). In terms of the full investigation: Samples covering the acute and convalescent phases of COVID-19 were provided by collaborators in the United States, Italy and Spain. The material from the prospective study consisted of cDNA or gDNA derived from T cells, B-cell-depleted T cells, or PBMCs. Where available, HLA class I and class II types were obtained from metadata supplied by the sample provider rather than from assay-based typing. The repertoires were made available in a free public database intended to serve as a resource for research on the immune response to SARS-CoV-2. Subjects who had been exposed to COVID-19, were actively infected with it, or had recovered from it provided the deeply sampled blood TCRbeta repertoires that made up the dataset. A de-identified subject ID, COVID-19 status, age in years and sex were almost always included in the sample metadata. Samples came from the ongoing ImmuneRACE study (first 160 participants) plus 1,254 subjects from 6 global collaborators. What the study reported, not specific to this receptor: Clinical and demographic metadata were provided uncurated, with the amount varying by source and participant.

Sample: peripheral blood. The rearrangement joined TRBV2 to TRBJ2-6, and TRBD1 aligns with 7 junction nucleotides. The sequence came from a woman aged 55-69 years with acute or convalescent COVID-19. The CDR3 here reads CASKENRGDSGANVLTF. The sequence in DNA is TGTGCCAGCAAGGAGAACAGGGGAGACTCTGGGGCCAACGTCCTGACTTTC.